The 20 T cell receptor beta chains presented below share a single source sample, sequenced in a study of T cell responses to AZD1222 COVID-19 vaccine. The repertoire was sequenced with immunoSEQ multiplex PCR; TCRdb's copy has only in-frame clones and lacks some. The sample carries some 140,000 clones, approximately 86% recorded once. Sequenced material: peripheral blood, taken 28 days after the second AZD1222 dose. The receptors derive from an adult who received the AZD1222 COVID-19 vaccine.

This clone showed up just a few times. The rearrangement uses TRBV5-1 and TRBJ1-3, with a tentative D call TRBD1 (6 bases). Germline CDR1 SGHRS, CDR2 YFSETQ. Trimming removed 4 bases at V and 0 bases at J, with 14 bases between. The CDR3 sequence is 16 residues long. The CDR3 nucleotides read TGCGCCAGCAGCAACCGACAGGCCAGCTCTGGAAACACCATATATTTT. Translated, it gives CASSNRQASSGNTIYF.

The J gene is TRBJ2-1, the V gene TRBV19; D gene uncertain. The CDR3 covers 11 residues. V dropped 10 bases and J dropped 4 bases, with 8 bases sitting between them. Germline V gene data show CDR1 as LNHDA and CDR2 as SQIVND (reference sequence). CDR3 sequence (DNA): TGTGCCACATCCATTTACAATGAGCAGTTCTTC. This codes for CATSIYNEQFF.

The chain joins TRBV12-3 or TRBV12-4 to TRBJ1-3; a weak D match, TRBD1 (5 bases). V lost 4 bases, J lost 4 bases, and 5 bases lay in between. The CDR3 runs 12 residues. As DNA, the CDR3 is TGTGCCAGCAGTTCAGGGGGAAACACCATATATTTT. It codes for CASSSGGNTIYF.

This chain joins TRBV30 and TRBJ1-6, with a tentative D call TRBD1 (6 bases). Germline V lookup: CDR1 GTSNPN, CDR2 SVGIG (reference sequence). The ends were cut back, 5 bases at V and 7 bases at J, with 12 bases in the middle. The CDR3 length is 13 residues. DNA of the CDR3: TGTGCCTGGGCCGACAGGTTCAATTCACCCCTCCACTTT. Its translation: CAWADRFNSPLHF.

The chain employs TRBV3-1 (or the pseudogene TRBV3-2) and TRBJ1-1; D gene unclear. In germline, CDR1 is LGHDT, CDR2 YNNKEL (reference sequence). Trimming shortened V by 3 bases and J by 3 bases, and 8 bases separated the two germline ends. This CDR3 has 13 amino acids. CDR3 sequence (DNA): TGTGCCAGCAGCCACCTAAGGGACACTGAAGCTTTCTTT. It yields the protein CASSHLRDTEAFF.

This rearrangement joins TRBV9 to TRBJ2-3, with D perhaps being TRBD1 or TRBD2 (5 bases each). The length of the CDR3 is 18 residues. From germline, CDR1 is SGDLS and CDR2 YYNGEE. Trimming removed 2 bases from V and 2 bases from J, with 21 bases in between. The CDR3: CASSVGRSFGTFTDTQYF. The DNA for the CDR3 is TGTGCCAGCAGCGTGGGTCGGTCCTTTGGGACGTTCACAGATACGCAGTATTTT.

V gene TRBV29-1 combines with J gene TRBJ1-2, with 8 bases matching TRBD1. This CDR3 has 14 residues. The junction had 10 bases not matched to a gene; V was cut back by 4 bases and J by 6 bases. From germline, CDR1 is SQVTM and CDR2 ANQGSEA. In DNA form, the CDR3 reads TGCAGCGTTGCCCAGGGCAGGGGGCAAGATGGCTACACCTTC. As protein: CSVAQGRGQDGYTF.

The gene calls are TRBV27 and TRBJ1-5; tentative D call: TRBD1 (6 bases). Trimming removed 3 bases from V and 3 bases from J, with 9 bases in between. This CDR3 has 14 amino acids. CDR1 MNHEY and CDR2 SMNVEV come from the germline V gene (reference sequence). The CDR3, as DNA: TGTGCCAGCAGTTTCCTGGGGGCCAATCAGCCCCAGCATTTT. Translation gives CASSFLGANQPQHF.

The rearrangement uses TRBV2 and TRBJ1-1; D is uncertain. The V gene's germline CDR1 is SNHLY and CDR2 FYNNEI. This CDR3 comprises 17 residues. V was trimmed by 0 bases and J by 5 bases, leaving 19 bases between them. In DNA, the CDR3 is TGTGCCAGCAGTGAAGCGCTTGGGCCTGCAAGAAAGACTGAAGCTTTCTTT. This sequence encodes CASSEALGPARKTEAFF.

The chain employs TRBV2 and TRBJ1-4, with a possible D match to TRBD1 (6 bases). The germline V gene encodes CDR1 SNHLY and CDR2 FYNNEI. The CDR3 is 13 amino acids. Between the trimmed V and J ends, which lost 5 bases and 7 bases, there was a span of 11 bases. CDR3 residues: CASSWDTTEKLFF. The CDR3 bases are TGTGCCAGCAGTTGGGACACCACTGAAAAACTGTTTTTT.

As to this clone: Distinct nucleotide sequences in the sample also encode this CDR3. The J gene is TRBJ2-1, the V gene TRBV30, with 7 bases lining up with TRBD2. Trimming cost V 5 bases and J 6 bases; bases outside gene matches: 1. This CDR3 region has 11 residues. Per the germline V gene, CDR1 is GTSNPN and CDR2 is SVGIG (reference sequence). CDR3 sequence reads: CAWASGNEQFF. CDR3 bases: TGTGCCTGGGCTAGCGGCAATGAGCAGTTCTTC.

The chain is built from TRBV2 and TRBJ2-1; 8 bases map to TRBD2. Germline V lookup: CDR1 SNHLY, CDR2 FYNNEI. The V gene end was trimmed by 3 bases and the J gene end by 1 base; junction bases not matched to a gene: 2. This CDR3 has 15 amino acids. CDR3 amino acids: CASSDSGRSYNEQFF. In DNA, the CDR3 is TGTGCCAGCAGTGACAGCGGGAGATCCTACAATGAGCAGTTCTTC.

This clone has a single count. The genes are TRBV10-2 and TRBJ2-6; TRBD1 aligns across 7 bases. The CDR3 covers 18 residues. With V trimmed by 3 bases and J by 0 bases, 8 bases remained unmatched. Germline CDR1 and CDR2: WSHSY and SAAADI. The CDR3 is CASSDRGTVSSGANVLTF. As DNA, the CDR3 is TGCGCCAGCAGTGACAGGGGGACCGTTAGCTCTGGGGCCAACGTCCTGACTTTC.

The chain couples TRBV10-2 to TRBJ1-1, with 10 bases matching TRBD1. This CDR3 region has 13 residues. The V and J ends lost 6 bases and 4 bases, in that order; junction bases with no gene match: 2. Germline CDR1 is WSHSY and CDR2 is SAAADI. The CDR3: CASRGQGGTEAFF. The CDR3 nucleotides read TGCGCCAGCAGAGGACAGGGGGGCACTGAAGCTTTCTTT.

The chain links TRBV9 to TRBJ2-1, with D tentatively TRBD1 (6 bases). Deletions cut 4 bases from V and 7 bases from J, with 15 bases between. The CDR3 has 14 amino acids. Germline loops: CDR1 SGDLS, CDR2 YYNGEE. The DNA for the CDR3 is TGTGCCAGCAGCCCCCGGGACATTATAAATGAGCAGTTCTTC. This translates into CASSPRDIINEQFF.

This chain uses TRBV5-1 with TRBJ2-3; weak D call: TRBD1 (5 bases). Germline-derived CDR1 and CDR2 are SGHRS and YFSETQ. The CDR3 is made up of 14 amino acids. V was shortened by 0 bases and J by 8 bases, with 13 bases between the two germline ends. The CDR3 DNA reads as TGCGCCAGCAGCTTGGATCAGGGTAAGGGTACGCAGTATTTT. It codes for CASSLDQGKGTQYF.

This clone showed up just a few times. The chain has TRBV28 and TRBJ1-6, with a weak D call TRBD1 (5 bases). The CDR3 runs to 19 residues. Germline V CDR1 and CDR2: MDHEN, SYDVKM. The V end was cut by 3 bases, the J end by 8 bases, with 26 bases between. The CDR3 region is CASSFSPGLGSLGDSPLHF. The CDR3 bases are TGTGCCAGCAGTTTTTCCCCGGGCTTGGGGAGTTTGGGGGATTCACCCCTCCACTTT.

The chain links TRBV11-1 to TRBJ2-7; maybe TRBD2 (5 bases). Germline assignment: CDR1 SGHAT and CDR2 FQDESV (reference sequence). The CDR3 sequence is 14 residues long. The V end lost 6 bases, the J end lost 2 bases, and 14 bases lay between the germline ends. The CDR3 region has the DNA TGTGCCAGCAGACTCCCCCGGGGAGCCTACGAGCAGTACTTC. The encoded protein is CASRLPRGAYEQYF.

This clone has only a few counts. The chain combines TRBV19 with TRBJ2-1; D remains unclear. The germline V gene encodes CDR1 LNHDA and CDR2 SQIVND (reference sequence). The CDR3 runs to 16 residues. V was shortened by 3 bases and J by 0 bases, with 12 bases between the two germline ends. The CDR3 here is CASSIDRRSSYNEQFF. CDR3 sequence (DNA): TGTGCCAGTAGTATTGATAGGCGGAGCTCCTACAATGAGCAGTTCTTC.

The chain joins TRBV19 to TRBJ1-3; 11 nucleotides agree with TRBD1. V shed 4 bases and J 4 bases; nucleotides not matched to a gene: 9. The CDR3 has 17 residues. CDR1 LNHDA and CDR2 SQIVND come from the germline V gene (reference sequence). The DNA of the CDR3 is TGTGCCAGTAGTAACTGGGACAGGGGGAAAGCCGGAAACACCATATATTTT. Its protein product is CASSNWDRGKAGNTIYF.